The clone carrying this TCR beta chain was seen once. What it binds is not known. These data belong to a study of molecular identifiers for immune sequencing clone quantification. Findings of the study overall: Clonotypes topping 20 RNA copies carried over 99% of effector molecules but under 1% of naive ones. Underestimation of highly expanded clone sizes could arise where identical TCR molecules share a barcode.

The authors sorted naive CD8 T cells as CD8+CD4-CCR7+CD45RA+. Bulk TCR libraries were made with methods that had been previously described and with listed TCR primers. From the PCR reads, TCRdb called clonotypes with MiXCR, one entry per CDR3 protein. In the table there are under 800,000 distinct CDR3 sequences, roughly 27% of which are singletons. The receptor comes from a human donor in good health. Some libraries in this study had Jurkat cell RNA spiked in. The sequencing input was naive CD8+ T cells from blood, with Jurkat cell RNA spiked in. Noted subset: FACS-sorted CD8+CD4-CCR7+CD45RA+ naive T cells.

The CDR3 nucleotides read TGTGCCACGTCCGCGGTGGAGACGCACTCAGATACGCAGTATTTT. The encoded protein is CATSAVETHSDTQYF. The genes are TRBV7-9 and TRBJ2-3; D ambiguous. Between the trimmed V and J ends, which lost 10 bases and 4 bases, there was a span of 21 bases. This CDR3 spans 15 amino acids. Germline CDR1 is SEHNR and CDR2 is FQNEAQ (reference sequence).